This TCR beta chain was identified during a study of T cell responses to AZD1222 COVID-19 vaccine. General study findings and limits: Spike-specific TCR repertoires showed rising breadth and depth after two AZD1222 doses. Among the donors, most were white British and more were female, and clonal diversity was possibly underestimated. Within unmutated variant regions lay the reported targets of nearly half of spike-specific TCRs.

The table came from immunoSEQ multiplex PCR; TCRdb's copy has only in-frame clones and leaves some out. The sample lists fewer than 150,000 clones, roughly 87% seen once, with roughly 1.5% in the top ten. A remark on this clone: Antigen: not known.

This CDR3 has 14 amino acids. The V end lost 2 bases, the J end lost 8 bases, and 14 bases lay between the germline ends. Germline loops: CDR1 KGHDR, CDR2 SFDVKD. This material consisted of peripheral blood, taken on day 0 of AZD1222 vaccination. This sequence originates from an adult in good health. The V and J genes are TRBV24-1 and TRBJ1-2; no firm D call. This CDR3 reads CATSDSKGGRGYTF. CDR3 DNA sequence: TGTGCCACCAGTGATTCAAAGGGAGGGCGCGGCTACACCTTC.